In this sample, the clone carrying this T cell receptor beta chain turned up a few times. The antigen is not known. The length of the CDR3 is 15 residues. Trimming pared 2 bases from V and 4 bases from J, leaving 14 bases between. Germline V CDR1 and CDR2: SEHNR, FQNEAQ (reference sequence). Target depth was 1 in 200,000 to 1 in 1 million T cells, about 10x per clonotype. Libraries were prepared by immunoSEQ multiplex PCR; TCRdb keeps only in-frame clonotypes and omits some of them. The table has fewer than 400,000 clones, 67% seen once. The data were taken from a study of cytotoxic CD8 clonotypes in ibrutinib-treated CLL. For the study at large: Specimens for response were gathered following a median about twelve months of therapy, spanning 6 to 36.

Findings of the study overall: Baseline clonality exceeded age-matched healthy donors and tracked circulating CD8+ T-cell counts. The clonality rise at ibrutinib response reflected private clonotype expansion.

The rearrangement joins TRBV7-9 to TRBJ1-2; D may be TRBD1 (5 bases). This receptor was identified in a human donor with chronic lymphocytic leukemia. The sample consisted of PBMCs, taken after 36 months of ibrutinib treatment. This CDR3 reads CASSLSRKDTYGYTF. The CDR3 bases are TGTGCCAGCAGCTTATCCCGGAAGGACACCTATGGCTACACCTTC.